Listed below are T cell receptor beta chains from one sample, sequenced in a study of blood T cell repertoires in COVID-19. Repertoires were generated with immunoSEQ multiplex PCR, while TCRdb's copy carries only in-frame clones and drops some. The sample has about 80,000 clones, about four fifths seen once. Sequenced sample: peripheral blood. The receptors shown here come from a woman aged 70-85 years with acute or convalescent COVID-19. Both conserved end residues are part of each CDR3. Each record gives: clone size, J gene, V gene, D gene, CDR3 DNA, CDR3 protein. D genes are given only for firm matches. Clone size is shown for a subset of rows, as once, few, many or a class of expanded clone.

>-|TRBJ2-1|TRBV20-1|TRBD1
TGCAGTGCTAGTGAGACAGGGGGCTTGAATGAGCAGTTCTTC
CSASETGGLNEQFF
>once|TRBJ2-7|TRBV10-3|TRBD1
TGTGCCATCAGTGAGGGGACAGATTCAACCTACGAGCAGTACTTC
CAISEGTDSTYEQYF
>once|TRBJ2-2|TRBV6-1|TRBD2
TGTGCCAGCAGTGCTAGACTAGCGGGAGGGAACACCGGGGAGCTGTTTTTT
CASSARLAGGNTGELFF
>-|TRBJ1-2|TRBV2|-
TGTGCCAGCAGTGAACAGGTCTATGGCTACACCTTC
CASSEQVYGYTF
>-|TRBJ2-1|TRBV3-1/TRBV3-2|TRBD2
TGTGCCAGCGGACTGACTAGCGGGGGAGGTGAGCAGTTCTTC
CASGLTSGGGEQFF
>-|TRBJ2-3|TRBV6-2/TRBV6-3|TRBD2
TGTGCCAGCAGTTTGGGGGGGGTCGCAGATACGCAGTATTTT
CASSLGGVADTQYF
>few|TRBJ2-3|TRBV7-6|-
TGTGCCAGCAGCCCCCCTAGGGGAAGCACAGATACGCAGTATTTT
CASSPPRGSTDTQYF
>-|TRBJ1-4|TRBV11-2|-
TGTGCCAGCAGCTTAGATGGGCCTGGTGAAAAACTGTTTTTT
CASSLDGPGEKLFF
>-|TRBJ2-7|TRBV18|-
TGTGCCAGCTCTCGCTCCAGGGGGGACGGGGCTTCCTACGAGCAGTACTTC
CASSRSRGDGASYEQYF
>few|TRBJ2-1|TRBV24-1|-
TGTGCCACCAGTGCGACACACCAGGGGGGCAATGAGCAGTTCTTC
CATSATHQGGNEQFF
>-|TRBJ2-7|TRBV28|-
TGTGCCAGCAGTTTAGCCGGCAGGGACTACGAGCAGTACTTC
CASSLAGRDYEQYF
>-|TRBJ2-1|TRBV2|-
TGTGCCAGCAGTGAATGGGCAGGAGGTTACAATGAGCAGTTCTTC
CASSEWAGGYNEQFF
>-|TRBJ1-5|TRBV2|TRBD1
TGTGCCAGCAGGGACAGGGGCCCTAGCAATCAGCCCCAGCATTTT
CASRDRGPSNQPQHF
>-|TRBJ1-5|TRBV5-6|TRBD1
TGTGCCAGCAGCTTGGCCCAGGGGGCTACGCCCCAGCATTTT
CASSLAQGATPQHF
>-|TRBJ2-1|TRBV19|TRBD2
TGTGCCAGTGCCCCGGGGGGTAGCTCCTACAATGAGCAGTTCTTC
CASAPGGSSYNEQFF
>-|TRBJ2-2|TRBV7-8|-
TGTGCCAGCAGCTTAGCGGGCTTCAACACCGGGGAGCTGTTTTTT
CASSLAGFNTGELFF
>-|TRBJ2-5|TRBV3-1/TRBV3-2|TRBD1
TGTGCCAGCAGCCAAAACCCGACAGGGGGCGGCGAGACCCAGTACTTC
CASSQNPTGGGETQYF
>-|TRBJ1-2|TRBV2|-
TGTGCCAGCAGTCCTAACGCGGAAACTAACTATGGCTACACCTTC
CASSPNAETNYGYTF
>once|TRBJ2-3|TRBV6-5|TRBD1
TGTGCCAGCAGAGGACAGGGCTTGACAGATACGCAGTATTTT
CASRGQGLTDTQYF
>-|TRBJ2-1|TRBV14|TRBD2
TGTGCCAGCAGCCAAGAAGGGCTAGCGGGAGAGGTCGAGCAGTTCTTC
CASSQEGLAGEVEQFF
>once|TRBJ2-5|TRBV5-1|-
TGCGCCAGCAGCTTGGAGGGGGACTACGAGACCCAGTACTTC
CASSLEGDYETQYF
>-|TRBJ2-2|TRBV29-1|TRBD1
TGCAGCGTTAACACAGGGGGAACCGGGGAGCTGTTTTTT
CSVNTGGTGELFF